These T cell receptor beta chains were read from a single sample in a study of Ad26.COV2.S vaccination and SARS-CoV-2 variants. Sequencing was performed with immunoSEQ multiplex PCR; in TCRdb, only in-frame clones are kept and a portion is missing. The sample comprises roughly 270,000 clones, over 75% of which are singletons, and around 3% rests with the top ten. Sequencing used peripheral blood, obtained in a trial of Ad26.COV2.S vaccine versus placebo. These receptors all stem from a person aged 18-60 years who received the Ad26.COV2.S COVID-19 vaccine or a placebo. The CDR3 runs from the conserved cysteine through the conserved F or W. The order of the fields is clone size, D gene, CDR3 length, J gene, V gene, CDR3 DNA, CDR3 protein. D genes are given only for firm matches. The size field is filled for only some rows; it gives once, few, many or a size class.

.	TRBD2	14	TRBJ2-7	TRBV18	TGTGCCAGCTCAACGGCGGGGGGATCCTACGAGCAGTACTTC	CASSTAGGSYEQYF
once	TRBD2	21	TRBJ2-2	TRBV19	TGTGCCAGTAGTATTCTACTGTCTTGGGATAGCGGGAGAGGCGACACCGGGGAGCTGTTTTTT	CASSILLSWDSGRGDTGELFF
.	TRBD1	14	TRBJ1-2	TRBV28	TGTGCCAGCAGTTTATGGGGGACAGGGGGTGGCTACACCTTC	CASSLWGTGGGYTF
.	.	14	TRBJ2-7	TRBV6-5	TGTGCCAGCAGTTACGGGGGGGCCTCCTACGAGCAGTACTTC	CASSYGGASYEQYF
.	TRBD1	13	TRBJ2-5	TRBV4-1	TGCGCCAGCAGCGTCCGGGACAGAGAGACCCAGTACTTC	CASSVRDRETQYF
.	TRBD2	15	TRBJ2-5	TRBV4-3	TGCGCCAGCAGCCAATCTAGCGGGGAGCAAGAGACCCAGTACTTC	CASSQSSGEQETQYF
.	.	13	TRBJ1-2	TRBV5-1	TGCGCCAGCAGCCCGGGGGGAACGTTTGGCTACACCTTC	CASSPGGTFGYTF
.	.	15	TRBJ1-1	TRBV4-2	TGTGCCAGCAGCCAAGGGCACGGATCTGACACTGAAGCTTTCTTT	CASSQGHGSDTEAFF
.	.	12	TRBJ1-2	TRBV7-9	TGTGCCAGCAGCTGGGGACTTTATGGCTACACCTTC	CASSWGLYGYTF
.	.	13	TRBJ1-3	TRBV12-3/TRBV12-4	TGTGCCAGCAGACAGGGATCGGGAAACACCATATATTTT	CASRQGSGNTIYF
.	TRBD1	13	TRBJ1-5	TRBV18	TGTGCCAGCTGCGCGGACAGGGAGCAGCCCCAGCATTTT	CASCADREQPQHF
few	.	12	TRBJ2-5	TRBV6-2/TRBV6-3	TGTGCCAGCAGCCCAGACTGGGAGACCCAGTACTTC	CASSPDWETQYF
.	TRBD1	14	TRBJ2-7	TRBV6-1	TGTGCCAGCAGTGACCCCGGGACAGGGGGCGAGCAGTACTTC	CASSDPGTGGEQYF
.	.	16	TRBJ1-6	TRBV24-1	TGTGCCACCAGTGAGCCCAGACAGCCTAGTGAGTCACCCCTCCACTTT	CATSEPRQPSESPLHF
once	TRBD1	14	TRBJ2-3	TRBV29-1	TGCAGCGTTCGTAGGACAGGGGGCACAGATACGCAGTATTTT	CSVRRTGGTDTQYF
few	.	17	TRBJ2-2	TRBV6-2/TRBV6-3	TGTGCCAGCACCCCTTATGTAACCGGGTTAAACACCGGGGAGCTGTTTTTT	CASTPYVTGLNTGELFF
few	.	10	TRBJ1-2	TRBV20-1	TGCAGTACCAGGGACTATGGCTACACCTTC	CSTRDYGYTF
.	.	12	TRBJ1-1	TRBV7-2	TGTGCCAGCAGCTTAGACGGCCGGGAAGCTTTCTTT	CASSLDGREAFF
.	TRBD2	18	TRBJ2-5	TRBV20-1	TGCAGTGCTAGTACCGGGACTAGCGGCGTCACTAGGGTTTGGACCCAGTACTTC	CSASTGTSGVTRVWTQYF
.	.	11	TRBJ2-7	TRBV20-1	TGCAGTGCTAGGGAATACTACGAGCAGTACTTC	CSAREYYEQYF
.	.	14	TRBJ1-4	TRBV2	TGTGCCAGCAGTGAAGACAGGGCCGGTGAAAAACTGTTTTTT	CASSEDRAGEKLFF
.	.	15	TRBJ2-7	TRBV6-5	TGTGCCAGCAGTCCCGGGGCTACGGTGGCCTACGAGCAGTACTTC	CASSPGATVAYEQYF